These T cell receptor beta chains were read from a single sample in a study of T cells in Graves' hyperthyroidism and ophthalmopathy. TCRdb fed the multiplex PCR reads into MiXCR, producing one record per CDR3 protein. This sample has a few hundred thousand distinct CDR3 sequences, with about 14% found just once. Sequencing was performed on blood. These receptors originate from a woman aged 25 to 39 with Graves' ophthalmopathy. Each CDR3 is given without its conserved first and last residue. The order of the fields is V gene, clone size, D gene, CDR3 protein. The D gene is left open where the match is weak. Expanded clones get a size class; other rows say once, few or many, or leave the size out.

TRBV16,many,.,ASSQSGSYEQY
TRBV20-1,many,.,SAAGGTNTEAF
TRBV2,many,TRBD1,ASRGQEKLF
TRBV18,many,.,ASSPGTGRDEQY
TRBV18,.,TRBD1,ASQPTGGTGITGYT
TRBV2,.,.,ASTPDLETGGLF
TRBV28,few,TRBD1,ASSRAEDRYKVRNYGYT
TRBV2,many,TRBD1,ASRDRDRRYEQY
TRBV7-9,few,.,ASSFGGGSYEQY
TRBV7-9,many,TRBD1,ASSVQGLVTDTQY